The 22 T cell receptor beta chains reported below all come from one sample, sequenced in a study of patients and donors after allogeneic stem cell transplantation. TCRdb ran MiXCR on the RT-PCR reads and lists one entry per CDR3 protein. Of about a million distinct CDR3 sequences listed, about 20% are singletons. Material for sequencing was blood, either unsorted or a sorted T cell fraction (not recorded which). These TCRs come from a human donor who was either an allogeneic HSCT recipient or a stem cell or donor lymphocyte infusion donor (not recorded which). It is not recorded whose cells these are; they may come from a transplant donor.

The chain joins TRBV4-2 to TRBJ2-2, with D maybe TRBD1 (5 bases). The V gene's germline CDR1 is LGHNA and CDR2 YNFKEQ. V dropped 1 base and J dropped 8 bases, with 11 bases sitting between them. CDR3 length: 14 residues. This chain's CDR3 is CASSQALGVGELFF. In nucleotides, the CDR3 is TGTGCCAGCAGCCAAGCATTAGGGGTGGGGGAGCTGTTTTTT.

The chain combines TRBV2 with TRBJ2-5; the match to TRBD1 covers 10 bases. The CDR3 covers 16 residues. The germline V gene has CDR1 SNHLY and CDR2 FYNNEI. J lost 0 bases, V lost 7 bases, and 8 bases had no gene match. The CDR3 DNA is TGTGCCAGCACTAGACAGGGGGCTAAGTACCAAGAGACCCAGTACTTC. Protein: CASTRQGAKYQETQYF.

CDR3 in amino acids: CASSYPSGGPNTGELFF. Written as DNA, the CDR3 is TGTGCCAGCAGTTACCCTTCAGGGGGGCCGAACACCGGGGAGCTGTTTTTT. The gene calls are TRBV6-5 and TRBJ2-2, with D possibly being TRBD1 (7 bases). Trimming left V 2 bases short and J 0 bases short, with 13 bases between. CDR1 is MNHEY and CDR2 is SVGAGI in the germline V gene. The CDR3 consists of 17 residues.

This clonotype has more than one count but fewer than ten. The chain uses TRBV2 and TRBJ1-1; D not certain. Germline CDR1 is SNHLY and CDR2 is FYNNEI. The CDR3 has 14 amino acids. Deletions cut 10 bases from V and 3 bases from J, with 18 bases between. The DNA of the CDR3 is TGTGCCACCACGAACGCAGGCTATCACACTGAAGCTTTCTTT. This sequence encodes CATTNAGYHTEAFF.

The chain joins TRBV11-2 to TRBJ2-1; D is uncertain. Trimming took 0 bases from V and 9 from J, leaving 12 bases between them. CDR3 length: 14 amino acids. Germline V gene lookup returns CDR1 SGHAT and CDR2 FQNNGV. In DNA, the CDR3 is TGTGCCAGCAGCTTAGAAGGTCGGGCTAGTGAGCAGTTCTTC. Translation: CASSLEGRASEQFF.

CDR3 residues: CSASSVRGHNQPQHF. Here the CDR3 DNA reads TGCAGTGCTAGCAGCGTCAGGGGGCACAATCAGCCCCAGCATTTT. The V gene is TRBV20-1, the J gene TRBJ1-5; 8 bases map to TRBD1. The CDR3 covers 15 residues. Germline V lookup: CDR1 DFQATT, CDR2 SNEGSKA (reference sequence). The J segment lost 3 bases and the V segment lost 3 bases, leaving 7 bases of the junction unmatched.

This clonotype has a handful of counts. V gene TRBV3-1 combines with J gene TRBJ2-3; D is unclear. The CDR3 contains 15 residues. V lost 1 base and J 2 bases, leaving 10 bases between the germline ends. Germline CDR1 LGHDT, CDR2 YNNKEL (reference sequence). The CDR3 loop reads CASSQGNNFTDTQYF. CDR3 coding DNA: TGTGCCAGCAGCCAAGGGAACAATTTCACAGATACGCAGTATTTT.

The chain employs TRBV5-1 and TRBJ2-1; maybe TRBD2 (5 bases). CDR3 length: 16 residues. The germline V gene has CDR1 SGHRS and CDR2 YFSETQ. Trimming removed 6 bases at V and 2 bases at J, with 18 bases between. The CDR3 reads CASTAAEGAPYNEQFF. In nucleotides, the CDR3 is TGCGCCAGCACCGCCGCCGAGGGAGCGCCCTACAATGAGCAGTTCTTC.

This clonotype showed up just a few times. This sequence joins TRBV29-1 and TRBJ1-1; no clear D gene. Germline-derived CDR1 and CDR2 are SQVTM and ANQGSEA. Trimming took 6 bases from V and 3 from J, leaving 11 bases between them. The CDR3 is made up of 12 amino acids. This CDR3 reads CSVAAGYTEAFF. CDR3 bases: TGCAGCGTCGCCGCGGGGTACACTGAAGCTTTCTTT.

This clonotype was counted a few times. The CDR3 coding sequence is TGTGCCAGCAGCTACGCCCGAGCGGGGGGTTACAATGAGCAGTTCTTC. Translation: CASSYARAGGYNEQFF. V gene TRBV2 combines with J gene TRBJ2-1; TRBD2 matches at 9 bases. V was clipped by 6 bases and J by 4 bases; unmatched bases: 10. This CDR3 comprises 16 residues. Germline lookup yields CDR1 SNHLY and CDR2 FYNNEI.

The chain has TRBV7-9 and TRBJ1-5; 8 bases match TRBD1. Germline V lookup: CDR1 SEHNR, CDR2 FQNEAQ (reference sequence). The CDR3 length is 14 residues. With 5 bases clipped from V and 7 bases from J, the junction kept 7 bases outside the gene matches. The CDR3 loop is CASSIGDRTQPQHF. The CDR3 DNA reads as TGTGCCAGCAGCATCGGGGACAGGACGCAGCCCCAGCATTTT.

This clonotype appeared a few times. V usage is TRBV7-2 and J usage is TRBJ2-2, with 8 bases lining up with TRBD1. The germline V gene encodes CDR1 SGHTA and CDR2 FQGNSA. CDR3 length: 16 residues. The J segment lost 5 bases and the V segment lost 5 bases, leaving 10 bases of the junction unmatched. The CDR3 DNA is TGTGCCAGCAGCCTCGGGACAGGAGTCCTAACCGGGGAGCTGTTTTTT. Residues: CASSLGTGVLTGELFF.

In this sample, this clonotype turned up a few times. The chain links TRBV4-3 to TRBJ1-1; a weak D match, TRBD1 (5 bases). The CDR3 is 14 amino acids. Trimming stripped 4 bases from V and 5 bases from J, with 14 bases between. CDR1 is LGHNA, CDR2 YSLEER, per germline. CDR3 nucleotides: TGCGCCAGCAGCCCCGAGGGACGTGGGACTGAAGCTTTCTTT. Encoded protein: CASSPEGRGTEAFF.

This clonotype was recorded many times. The chain recombines TRBV12-3 or TRBV12-4 with TRBJ2-7; D gene unclear. Trimming took off 6 bases at V and 0 bases at J, with 12 bases between the two ends. The CDR3 totals 14 residues. The CDR3 region is CASSPRTGSYEQYF. CDR3 nucleotides: TGTGCCAGCAGCCCTCGGACCGGCTCCTACGAGCAGTACTTC.

As DNA, the CDR3 is TGTGCCAGCAGTAAGGGACAGGGGGTCTCTGGGGCCAACGTCCTGACTTTC. It is translated as CASSKGQGVSGANVLTF. V usage is TRBV6-1 and J usage is TRBJ2-6, with 11 nucleotides matching TRBD1. The germline gives CDR1 MNHNS, CDR2 SASEGT. J was trimmed by 0 bases and V by 5 bases; bases with no gene match: 3. The CDR3 spans 17 residues.

This clonotype occurred a few times. The chain links TRBV29-1 to TRBJ2-1; a possible D gene is TRBD1 (6 bases). CDR1 and CDR2 from the germline V gene are SQVTM and ANQGSEA. Trimming pared 7 bases from V and 5 bases from J, leaving 12 bases between. The CDR3 is 12 residues long. CDR3 amino acids: CSAKTGNNEQFF. Here the CDR3 DNA reads TGCAGCGCTAAGACAGGTAACAATGAGCAGTTCTTC.

This rearrangement joins TRBV11-2 to TRBJ1-6; no clear D. The CDR3 totals 14 residues. The germline gives CDR1 SGHAT, CDR2 FQNNGV. V lost 2 bases and J 7 bases, leaving 9 bases between the germline ends. CDR3 in amino acids: CASSLQKGNSPLHF. The CDR3 region has the DNA TGTGCCAGCAGCTTACAGAAGGGCAATTCACCCCTCCACTTT.

The rearrangement joins TRBV18 to TRBJ1-4, with 9 nucleotides matching TRBD1. The V gene's germline CDR1 is KGHSH and CDR2 LQKENI. V lost 3 bases to trimming and J lost 8 bases; unmatched junction nucleotides: 7. The CDR3 runs to 15 residues. The CDR3 DNA is TGTGCCAGCTCACCCGCACAGGGGGCGAAAGAAAAACTGTTTTTT. Protein sequence: CASSPAQGAKEKLFF.

The rearrangement links TRBV6-5 to TRBJ2-2; a possible D gene is TRBD1 (7 bases). Germline V CDR1 and CDR2: MNHEY, SVGAGI. The ends were cut back, 3 bases at V and 10 bases at J, with 30 bases in the middle. The CDR3 is made up of 19 amino acids. The CDR3, as DNA: TGTGCCAGCAGTTATTATTCTGTGGGCGGGGACAGCCCCGTCGAGGAGCTGTTTTTT. Translating gives CASSYYSVGGDSPVEELFF.

This clonotype has more than one count but fewer than ten. The rearrangement links TRBV5-1 to TRBJ2-7, with D perhaps assigned TRBD1 or TRBD2 (6 bases each). This CDR3 is built from 15 residues. Trimming pared 4 bases from V and 1 base from J, leaving 15 bases between. Germline V lookup: CDR1 SGHRS, CDR2 YFSETQ. The CDR3 nucleotides are TGCGCCAGCAGCGGGGGGCCCGATAAATCCTACGAGCAGTACTTC. It translates to CASSGGPDKSYEQYF. Using reference TRBV5-1 and TRBJ2-7 for the parts outside the CDR3, the full variable domain is KAGVTQTPRYLIKTRGQQVTLSCSPISGHRSVSWYQQTPGQGLQFLFEYFSETQRNKGNFPGRFSGRQFSNSRSEMNVSTLELGDSALYLCASSGGPDKSYEQYFGPGTRLTVT.

This rearrangement joins TRBV6-1 to TRBJ2-7, with TRBD2 matching 13 bases. There are 14 residues in the CDR3. Germline V gene lookup returns CDR1 MNHNS and CDR2 SASEGT. Losses at the gene ends were 5 bases for V and 5 bases for J; bases not matched to a gene: 3. CDR3 coding DNA: TGTGCCAGCAGTCAACTAGCGGGAGGGGACGAGCAGTACTTC. Translation gives CASSQLAGGDEQYF.

Only one count was recorded for this clonotype. This chain uses TRBV7-9 with TRBJ2-7; D remains ambiguous. This CDR3 spans 16 amino acids. With 0 bases removed from V and 2 bases from J, the gap between germline ends came to 14 bases. The germline V gene has CDR1 SEHNR and CDR2 FQNEAQ (reference sequence). CDR3 in amino acids: CASSLALWGDAYEQYF. The CDR3 DNA follows: TGTGCCAGCAGCTTAGCGCTATGGGGTGACGCCTACGAGCAGTACTTC.